The clone carrying this TCR beta chain was recorded once. Treatment meaning: randomized to nivolumab then ipilimumab (arm A) or the reverse (arm B). From thawed PBMCs, live CD3+CD8+ cells negative for CD19 and CD56 were sorted. The data originate from a study of sequential checkpoint blockade in melanoma. Across the whole study: After both sequences, patients received maintenance nivolumab.

Clones were read by immunoSEQ multiplex PCR, and TCRdb kept only the in-frame ones, dropping some. The sample consists of approximately 31,000 clones, 65% to 90% of them appearing once. Specimen: CD8+ T cells sorted from blood (inferred from file names), collected from a patient given nivolumab and ipilimumab in sequence. The source is a human donor with melanoma.

The CDR3: CASSQPGGSKETQYF. In DNA, the CDR3 is TGTGCCAGCTCACAACCAGGCGGGAGTAAAGAGACCCAGTACTTC. This chain connects TRBV18 to TRBJ2-5; 7 bases line up with TRBD2. Germline loops: CDR1 KGHSH, CDR2 LQKENI. Germline trimming cut 4 bases from V and 3 bases from J; bases unmatched to any gene: 8. The length of the CDR3 is 15 residues.